Listed here are 18 T cell receptor beta chains from one sample, sequenced in a study of blood T cell repertoires in COVID-19. TCRdb's table, derived via immunoSEQ multiplex PCR, lists solely in-frame clones and lacks some. The table records about 240,000 clones, about 90% of them present only once. Sequenced input: PBMCs or T cells enriched from blood (not recorded which). These receptors were collected from a middle-aged woman with acute COVID-19.

Sample share makes this clone medium-sized. This chain connects TRBV4-1 to TRBJ2-1; D remains unclear. V was shortened by 0 bases and J by 2 bases, with 11 bases between the two germline ends. The CDR3 has 16 residues. Germline-derived CDR1 and CDR2 are MGHRA and YSYEKL. DNA for the CDR3: TGCGCCAGCAGCCAAGAATTCCAGGAAACCTACAATGAGCAGTTCTTC. It is translated as CASSQEFQETYNEQFF.

This clone came up once. This chain connects TRBV6-5 to TRBJ1-6, with 8 bases that match TRBD1. CDR3 length: 13 residues. V lost 6 bases to trimming and J lost 7 bases; unmatched junction nucleotides: 2. Germline V lookup: CDR1 MNHEY, CDR2 SVGAGI. This CDR3 is CASRTGENSPLHF. Here the CDR3 DNA reads TGTGCCAGCAGGACAGGGGAAAATTCACCCCTCCACTTT.

The chain joins TRBV19 to TRBJ1-2; D is perhaps TRBD1 (6 bases). The CDR3 has 16 residues. Trimming cost V 5 bases and J 1 base, with 17 bases left between them. Germline V CDR1 and CDR2: LNHDA, SQIVND (reference sequence). In nucleotides, the CDR3 is TGTGCCAGTAGTTCGGGGGGGGCCGGATTTAACTATGGCTACACCTTC. Its protein product is CASSSGGAGFNYGYTF.

The chain links TRBV3-1 (or the pseudogene TRBV3-2) to TRBJ2-7; D gene ambiguous. CDR3 length: 14 amino acids. V was trimmed by 4 bases and J by 0 bases, leaving 10 bases between them. CDR1 is LGHDT, CDR2 YNNKEL, per germline (reference sequence). For the CDR3, the DNA is TGTGCCAGCAGCCGTGACTGGAACTCCTACGAGCAGTACTTC. Encoded protein: CASSRDWNSYEQYF.

This clone was detected only once. V usage is TRBV10-1 and J usage is TRBJ1-6; 11 bases agree with TRBD1. Germline CDR1 and CDR2: WNHNN and SYGVQD (reference sequence). This CDR3 is built from 15 residues. The V gene end was trimmed by 5 bases and the J gene end by 10 bases; junction bases not matched to a gene: 7. The CDR3 sequence: CASSSGTGGDSPLHF. In DNA form, the CDR3 reads TGCGCCAGCAGTTCGGGGACAGGGGGAGACTCACCCCTCCACTTT.

The V and J genes are TRBV2 and TRBJ2-1, with D tentatively TRBD1 (6 bases). The CDR3 has 15 amino acids. The V gene lost 0 bases and the J gene lost 8 bases, with 14 bases spanning the gap. Germline loops: CDR1 SNHLY, CDR2 FYNNEI. Written as DNA, the CDR3 is TGTGCCAGCAGTGAAGCGGAACACAGGGTTCATGAGCAGTTCTTC. Its translation: CASSEAEHRVHEQFF.

The chain carries TRBV6-5 and TRBJ2-3, with TRBD1 as a possible D gene (5 bases). This CDR3 is built from 15 residues. Trimming removed 5 bases at V and 0 bases at J, with 12 bases between. The germline gives CDR1 MNHEY, CDR2 SVGAGI. The CDR3 is CASSNRPSSTDTQYF. CDR3 nucleotide sequence: TGTGCCAGCAGTAACAGGCCCTCTAGCACAGATACGCAGTATTTT.

The rearrangement links TRBV7-8 to TRBJ2-5; TRBD2 is a possible D gene (6 bases). Between the trimmed V and J ends, which lost 0 bases and 4 bases, there was a span of 15 bases. The CDR3 spans 16 residues. Looked up from germline, CDR1 is SGHVS and CDR2 is FQNEAQ. The CDR3 loop reads CASSLARRGARETQYF. CDR3 coding DNA: TGTGCCAGCAGCTTAGCGCGGAGGGGTGCGCGAGAGACCCAGTACTTC.

This rearrangement joins TRBV3-1 (or the pseudogene TRBV3-2) to TRBJ1-2; a weak D match, TRBD1 (6 bases). Trimming took off 3 bases at V and 10 bases at J, with 21 bases between the two ends. The CDR3 is 15 amino acids. Germline V lookup: CDR1 LGHDT, CDR2 YNNKEL (reference sequence). The CDR3 loop reads CASSHLSQTGLVYTF. The DNA of the CDR3 is TGTGCCAGCAGCCATTTGAGCCAGACAGGTCTGGTCTACACCTTC.

The chain couples TRBV19 to TRBJ2-2; D is possibly TRBD2 (6 bases). Looked up from germline, CDR1 is LNHDA and CDR2 is SQIVND (reference sequence). With 6 bases removed from V and 2 bases from J, the gap between germline ends came to 10 bases. The CDR3 sequence is 14 residues long. In DNA form, the CDR3 reads TGTGCCAGTAGCGGCGGGGCCAACACCGGGGAGCTGTTTTTT. Its translation is CASSGGANTGELFF.

This clone was seen a few times. The V and J genes are TRBV6-2 or TRBV6-3 and TRBJ2-1, with 9 nucleotides matching TRBD2. The CDR3 is 14 amino acids. The trim removed 4 bases at V and 6 bases at J, leaving 4 bases unmatched. Germline loops: CDR1 MNHEY, CDR2 SVGEGT. In DNA form, the CDR3 reads TGTGCCAGCAGTTCTGGACTAGCGCCCAATGAGCAGTTCTTC. Translation gives CASSSGLAPNEQFF.

The chain links TRBV13 to TRBJ2-2; weak D call: TRBD2 (6 bases). Per the germline V gene, CDR1 is PRHDT and CDR2 is FYEKMQ (reference sequence). This CDR3 is built from 13 residues. V was cut by 5 bases and J by 7 bases, with 11 bases left in between. The CDR3 nucleotides read TGTGCCAGCAGCACCTTAGCGGTCGGGGAGCTGTTTTTT. Its protein is CASSTLAVGELFF.

The gene calls are TRBV9 and TRBJ2-7; D ambiguous. The CDR3 sequence is 11 residues long. Germline-derived CDR1 and CDR2 are SGDLS and YYNGEE. V lost 3 bases, J lost 4 bases, and 5 bases lay in between. Written as DNA, the CDR3 is TGTGCCAGCAGCGCCCCGTACGAGCAGTACTTC. This translates into CASSAPYEQYF.

The rearrangement links TRBV7-6 to TRBJ2-1, with 10 bases aligning to TRBD2. J lost 5 bases, V lost 1 base, and 5 bases had no gene match. The CDR3 covers 16 residues. CDR1 is SGHVS and CDR2 is FNYEAQ in the germline V gene. In DNA, the CDR3 is TGTGCCAGCAGCTTAGAGGGACTAGCGACAAACAATGAGCAGTTCTTC. It yields the protein CASSLEGLATNNEQFF.

The V and J genes are TRBV5-1 and TRBJ2-2; the match to TRBD2 covers 7 bases. V gave up 2 bases and J gave up 0 bases; unmatched junction bases: 10. Germline CDR1 reads SGHRS; CDR2 reads YFSETQ. The CDR3 contains 18 residues. The CDR3 is CASSFAGASISNTGELFF. For the CDR3, the DNA is TGCGCCAGCAGCTTCGCGGGAGCAAGCATTTCGAACACCGGGGAGCTGTTTTTT.

The genes are TRBV27 and TRBJ2-7, with D hard to call. Trimming shortened V by 3 bases and J by 2 bases, and 8 bases separated the two germline ends. The CDR3 consists of 13 residues. Germline-derived CDR1 and CDR2 are MNHEY and SMNVEV (reference sequence). CDR3 nucleotide sequence: TGTGCCAGCAGTTTCGGCGGTACCTACGAGCAGTACTTC. Protein sequence: CASSFGGTYEQYF.

The chain recombines TRBV19 with TRBJ2-1; 9 nucleotides line up with TRBD1. CDR3 size: 14 residues. Germline V gene data show CDR1 as LNHDA and CDR2 as SQIVND (reference sequence). J gave up 3 bases and V 6 bases, and 3 bases lay outside the gene matches. CDR3 coding DNA: TGTGCCAGTAGAAGGACAGGGGACTACAATGAGCAGTTCTTC. It codes for CASRRTGDYNEQFF.

The V call is TRBV19, the J call TRBJ2-1; a possible D gene is TRBD2 (8 bases). The V end was cut by 6 bases, the J end by 3 bases, with 33 bases between. Germline assignment: CDR1 LNHDA and CDR2 SQIVND (reference sequence). The CDR3 is 21 amino acids. CDR3 DNA: TGTGCCAGTAGAGCCGGGAGGGGCAGGGGGTCCGGACTAGCCAACTACAATGAGCAGTTCTTC. This sequence encodes CASRAGRGRGSGLANYNEQFF.